These 24 T cell receptor beta chains were all obtained from the same sample, sequenced in a study of blood T cell repertoires in COVID-19. Some clones are missing from TCRdb's copy, which holds only in-frame ones; the method was immunoSEQ multiplex PCR. This sample has about 180,000 clones, with roughly 81% found just once. Source material: peripheral blood. These receptors came from a woman older than 75 with COVID-19, enrolled during active disease.

This clone was counted ten times or more. The rearrangement uses TRBV5-6 and TRBJ2-2; D call uncertain. Germline V gene data show CDR1 as SGHDT and CDR2 as YYEEEE. The ends were cut back, 1 base at V and 8 bases at J, with 15 bases in the middle. This CDR3 contains 15 residues. In nucleotides, the CDR3 is TGTGCCAGCAGCTTGTTAAGGTCGACGGGTGGGGAGCTGTTTTTT. Protein: CASSLLRSTGGELFF. Full variable domain (missing parts from reference TRBV5-6 and TRBJ2-2): DAGVTQSPTHLIKTRGQQVTLRCSPKSGHDTVSWYQQALGQGPQFIFQYYEEEERQRGNFPDRFSGHQFPNYSSELNVNALLLGDSALYLCASSLLRSTGGELFFGEGSRLTVL.

This clone occurred once. The V and J genes are TRBV11-2 and TRBJ1-2; TRBD1 might be the D (5 bases). The CDR3 is made up of 16 amino acids. V was cut by 3 bases and J by 3 bases, with 17 bases left in between. Germline values: CDR1 SGHAT, CDR2 FQNNGV. CDR3 sequence: CASSFFGGSADYGYTF. In DNA form, the CDR3 reads TGTGCCAGCAGCTTCTTCGGGGGTTCCGCCGACTATGGCTACACCTTC.

This chain joins TRBV29-1 and TRBJ1-2, with 10 bases lining up with TRBD1. From germline, CDR1 is SQVTM and CDR2 ANQGSEA. V was pared by 3 bases and J by 10 bases, with 8 bases of the junction left unmatched. This CDR3 is 13 amino acids long. CDR3 nucleotide sequence: TGCAGCGTTGATTCCGCCGGGACAGGGGTCTACACCTTC. As protein: CSVDSAGTGVYTF. Supplemented by reference TRBV29-1 and TRBJ1-2, the full variable domain reads SAVISQKPSRDICQRGTSLTIQCQVDSQVTMMFWYRQQPGQSLTLIATANQGSEATYESGFVIDKFPISRPNLTFSTLTVSNMSPEDSSIYLCSVDSAGTGVYTFGSGTRLTVV.

V gene TRBV29-1 combines with J gene TRBJ2-2; the match to TRBD1 covers 7 bases. Germline values: CDR1 SQVTM, CDR2 ANQGSEA. V gave up 2 bases and J gave up 4 bases; unmatched junction bases: 1. The CDR3 is 13 amino acids. CDR3 sequence: CSVENRGTGELFF. The CDR3 nucleotides are TGCAGCGTTGAAAACAGGGGCACCGGGGAGCTGTTTTTT.

The rearrangement links TRBV9 to TRBJ1-6; D is ambiguous. Trimming took 2 bases from V and 11 from J, leaving 11 bases between them. The CDR3 spans 13 residues. Germline values: CDR1 SGDLS, CDR2 YYNGEE. CDR3 sequence (DNA): TGTGCCAGCAGCGTCGGGGAGAGGACACCCCTCCACTTT. This sequence encodes CASSVGERTPLHF.

J is TRBJ2-5 and V is TRBV28; 10 nucleotides agree with TRBD1. CDR3 size: 14 residues. In germline, CDR1 is MDHEN, CDR2 SYDVKM. Losses at the gene ends were 7 bases for V and 6 bases for J; bases not matched to a gene: 8. The CDR3 nucleotides read TGTGCCAGCACCCGACAGGGGGCGATGAAGACCCAGTACTTC. Translating it yields CASTRQGAMKTQYF.

The table lists this clone with a count of one. CDR3 residues: CASSDAGAYEQYF. The CDR3 nucleotides are TGTGCCAGCAGTGACGCGGGGGCCTACGAGCAGTACTTC. The chain links TRBV2 to TRBJ2-7; 7 bases are a match to TRBD2. V lost 3 bases and J lost 2; bases outside the gene matches: 1. The CDR3 spans 13 residues. The germline V gene encodes CDR1 SNHLY and CDR2 FYNNEI.

This CDR3 is CASSPRLGQGENTIYF. The CDR3 DNA reads as TGTGCCAGCAGCCCCAGGCTAGGACAGGGTGAAAACACCATATATTTT. The chain has TRBV7-9 and TRBJ1-3; TRBD1 aligns across 8 bases. Germline lookup yields CDR1 SEHNR and CDR2 FQNEAQ (reference sequence). V dropped 5 bases and J dropped 6; count of bases not matched to a gene: 12. This CDR3 has 16 residues.

This clone was detected once. The gene calls are TRBV6-5 and TRBJ2-5; 7 nucleotides match TRBD1. The CDR3 runs to 15 residues. From germline, CDR1 is MNHEY and CDR2 SVGAGI. The ends lost 6 bases at V and 1 base at J; junction bases unmatched: 8. The chain's CDR3 is CASSLSWDSQETQYF. CDR3 in DNA: TGTGCCAGCAGCCTTTCTTGGGACAGCCAAGAGACCCAGTACTTC.

The chain carries TRBV7-2 and TRBJ2-7; D is possibly TRBD2 (6 bases). The CDR3 extends over 14 amino acids. The germline V gene has CDR1 SGHTA and CDR2 FQGNSA. Trimming left V 1 base short and J 3 bases short, with 10 bases between. For the CDR3, the DNA is TGTGCCAGCAGCTTAGTAGTGGGGGGCTACGAGCAGTACTTC. As protein: CASSLVVGGYEQYF.

This rearrangement joins TRBV30 to TRBJ1-2, with D possibly matching TRBD1 (5 bases). The germline V gene encodes CDR1 GTSNPN and CDR2 SVGIG (reference sequence). Trimming left V 7 bases short and J 4 bases short, with 10 bases between. The CDR3 runs 11 residues. CDR3 residues: CALDKAYGYTF. The DNA of the CDR3 is TGTGCCTTGGACAAGGCCTATGGCTACACCTTC.

The genes are TRBV24-1 and TRBJ2-1, with 7 bases that match TRBD2. Germline-derived CDR1 and CDR2 are KGHDR and SFDVKD. V trimming: 1 base; J trimming: 7 bases; junction bases outside the gene matches: 6. This CDR3 is built from 15 residues. The CDR3: CATSDFGGRSNEQFF. The DNA for the CDR3 is TGTGCCACCAGTGATTTCGGCGGGAGATCGAATGAGCAGTTCTTC.

The chain links TRBV5-1 to TRBJ2-7; D is possibly TRBD1 (5 bases). V was trimmed by 0 bases and J by 3 bases, leaving 7 bases between them. CDR3 size: 13 residues. CDR1 is SGHRS and CDR2 is YFSETQ in the germline V gene. CDR3 in DNA: TGCGCCAGCAGCTTGGGACAGCTCTACGAGCAGTACTTC. It encodes CASSLGQLYEQYF.

This chain connects TRBV19 to TRBJ1-5; D is perhaps TRBD1 (6 bases). CDR1 is LNHDA, CDR2 SQIVND, per germline (reference sequence). The CDR3 is 13 amino acids. V was pared by 4 bases and J by 7 bases, with 11 bases between. The CDR3 DNA reads as TGTGCCAGTAGTAGGACAGTGGGGCAGCCCCAGCATTTT. This sequence encodes CASSRTVGQPQHF. Full variable domain (missing parts from reference TRBV19 and TRBJ1-5): DGGITQSPKYLFRKEGQNVTLSCEQNLNHDAMYWYRQDPGQGLRLIYYSQIVNDFQKGDIAEGYSVSREKKESFPLTVTSAQKNPTAFYLCASSRTVGQPQHFGDGTRLSIL.

The chain combines TRBV12-5 with TRBJ1-5; D is unresolved. The CDR3 has 13 amino acids. V gave up 7 bases and J gave up 6 bases, with 13 bases separating them. Germline CDR1 and CDR2: LGHNT and FRNRAP. DNA for the CDR3: TGTGCTAGTGCAGGTCCTTTAGGTCAGCCCCAGCATTTT. The encoded protein is CASAGPLGQPQHF.

There are a few counts of this clone. The J gene is TRBJ1-5, the V gene TRBV5-4, with no clear D. The V and J ends lost 5 bases and 5 bases respectively, with 8 bases between them. The CDR3 is 12 residues long. Germline assignment: CDR1 SGHNT and CDR2 YYREEE (reference sequence). This chain's CDR3 is CASSFRDQPQHF. DNA of the CDR3: TGTGCCAGCAGTTTTAGAGATCAGCCCCAGCATTTT. Variable domain in full (rest from reference TRBV5-4 and TRBJ1-5): ETGVTQSPTHLIKTRGQQVTLRCSSQSGHNTVSWYQQALGQGPQFIFQYYREEENGRGNFPPRFSGLQFPNYSSELNVNALELDDSALYLCASSFRDQPQHFGDGTRLSIL.

The genes are TRBV7-9 and TRBJ2-3, with a possible D match to TRBD2 (6 bases). The germline V gene encodes CDR1 SEHNR and CDR2 FQNEAQ (reference sequence). CDR3 length equals 16 residues. V lost 5 bases, J lost 0 bases, and 15 bases lay in between. This CDR3 is CASSPEVAGSTDTQYF. CDR3 sequence (DNA): TGTGCCAGCAGCCCAGAGGTGGCGGGAAGCACAGATACGCAGTATTTT.

The rearrangement links TRBV15 to TRBJ2-1, with 7 bases lining up with TRBD1. After removal of 0 bases from V and 4 bases from J, the junction contained 3 bases not matched to a gene. The CDR3 consists of 15 residues. Looked up from germline, CDR1 is LNHNV and CDR2 is YYDKDF (reference sequence). CDR3 in amino acids: CATSRDRTGYNEQFF. The CDR3 DNA follows: TGTGCCACCAGCAGAGATCGGACAGGTTACAATGAGCAGTTCTTC. The full variable domain, completed using reference TRBV15 and TRBJ2-1, is DAMVIQNPRYQVTQFGKPVTLSCSQTLNHNVMYWYQQKSSQAPKLLFHYYDKDFNNEADTPDNFQSRRPNTSFCFLDIRSPGLGDTAMYLCATSRDRTGYNEQFFGPGTRLTVL.

The rearrangement joins TRBV11-3 to TRBJ2-7; tentatively, D is TRBD2 (5 bases). Trimming took off 8 bases at V and 5 bases at J, with 16 bases between the two ends. There are 13 residues in the CDR3. The germline V gene encodes CDR1 SGHNT and CDR2 YENEEA. The CDR3 reads CASRAVGYNEQYF. DNA for the CDR3: TGTGCCAGCCGAGCGGTGGGGTACAACGAGCAGTACTTC. Combining the CDR3 with reference TRBV11-3 and TRBJ2-7 gives the whole variable domain EAGVVQSPRYKIIEKKQPVAFWCNPISGHNTLYWYLQNLGQGPELLIRYENEEAVDDSQLPKDRFSAERLKGVDSTLKIQPAELGDSAVYLCASRAVGYNEQYFGPGTRLTVT.

The V gene is TRBV9, the J gene TRBJ2-3; TRBD1 is a possible D gene (6 bases). Germline V gene lookup returns CDR1 SGDLS and CDR2 YYNGEE. CDR3 size: 14 residues. The ends were cut back, 1 base at V and 3 bases at J, with 9 bases in the middle. CDR3 sequence reads: CASSVKGDTDTQYF. The CDR3 DNA reads TGTGCCAGCAGCGTAAAGGGGGATACAGATACGCAGTATTTT.

J is TRBJ2-7 and V is TRBV6-1; 10 bases map to TRBD2. The CDR3 is made up of 15 amino acids. The germline gives CDR1 MNHNS, CDR2 SASEGT. With 3 bases clipped from V and 4 bases from J, the junction kept 6 bases outside the gene matches. The CDR3 DNA reads TGTGCCAGCAGTGATCGGGCTAGCGGGAGTTACGAGCAGTACTTC. Translating it yields CASSDRASGSYEQYF.

This clone was counted a single time. The rearrangement uses TRBV7-2 and TRBJ2-1; possible D gene TRBD2, 5 bases. Germline V gene data show CDR1 as SGHTA and CDR2 as FQGNSA. V lost 5 bases, J lost 1 base, and 9 bases lay in between. The length of the CDR3 is 14 residues. The CDR3: CASSRERSYNEQFF. CDR3 bases: TGTGCCAGCAGCAGGGAGAGATCCTACAATGAGCAGTTCTTC.

The chain links TRBV6-2 or TRBV6-3 to TRBJ2-7; TRBD2 agrees at 7 bases. Germline assignment: CDR1 MNHEY and CDR2 SVGEGT. V gave up 2 bases and J gave up 4 bases; unmatched junction bases: 5. There are 14 residues in the CDR3. The CDR3 DNA follows: TGTGCCAGCAGTTACGGGCCGGGGGGATACGAGCAGTACTTC. Translating gives CASSYGPGGYEQYF.

The V gene is TRBV7-9, the J gene TRBJ2-6; TRBD1 matches at 8 bases. CDR1 is SEHNR, CDR2 FQNEAQ, per germline (reference sequence). The CDR3 contains 18 residues. V trimming: 2 bases; J trimming: 0 bases; junction bases outside the gene matches: 6. In DNA form, the CDR3 reads TGTGCCAGCAGCTTAAGGAGACAGGGGAACTCTGGGGCCAACGTCCTGACTTTC. As protein: CASSLRRQGNSGANVLTF.